This is a list of T cell receptor beta chains from one sample in a study of T-cell reconstitution after alpha-beta-depleted transplantation in children. TCRdb re-called the PCR reads through MiXCR, storing one row per CDR3 protein. The sample consists of 490,000 or so distinct CDR3 sequences, about 11% of them appearing once. Sequences were derived from PBMCs, sampled before TCRalphabeta/CD19-depleted stem cell transplant. Receptor source: a child aged 2-15 years with inherited bone marrow failure, due to receive a stem cell transplant. Each CDR3 is given with its conserved first and last residue. Each record gives: V gene, J gene, D gene, CDR3 protein. D genes are given only for firm matches.

>TRBV12-3/TRBV12-4|TRBJ2-7|TRBD2
CASSLGAGVSYEQYF
>TRBV7-9|TRBJ2-7|NA
CASSFTGTSYEQYF
>TRBV30|TRBJ1-3|NA
CAWSVEGSGNTIYF
>TRBV12-3/TRBV12-4|TRBJ2-7|NA
CASFRDGYNEQYF
>TRBV20-1|TRBJ2-3|NA
CSASWSGAPDTQYF
>TRBV20-1|TRBJ1-2|NA
CSARPWGDPNYGYTF
>TRBV5-6|TRBJ2-5|NA
CASSQDPGGKTQYF
>TRBV20-1|TRBJ2-4|NA
CSARTGTHRVQYF
>TRBV6-5|TRBJ2-1|NA
CASSYSRAQGLVSGEQFF
>TRBV5-6|TRBJ2-7|TRBD2
CASSFLAEESYEQYF
>TRBV12-3/TRBV12-4|TRBJ1-3|TRBD1
CASPRGQGSGNTIYF
>TRBV27|TRBJ1-5|NA
CASSKNSNQPQHF
>TRBV27|TRBJ1-2|NA
CASSPEPDPAFGYTF
>TRBV28|TRBJ2-7|TRBD2
CASSLWGRAQYF
>TRBV5-1|TRBJ2-5|TRBD2
CASSIPTQDNVAGGPETQYF
>TRBV5-4|TRBJ1-2|NA
CASSLWGLVGGYTF
>TRBV10-3|TRBJ2-7|NA
CAIRLDSTYEQYF
>TRBV12-3/TRBV12-4|TRBJ2-7|NA
CASSSLGAYEQYF
>TRBV12-3/TRBV12-4|TRBJ2-3|TRBD1
CASSLADRGPDDTQYF
>TRBV24-1|TRBJ1-2|TRBD1
CATSRDRVYGYTF
>TRBV4-1|TRBJ1-5|NA
CASSQPGYNQPQHF
>TRBV7-6|TRBJ2-7|TRBD1
CASSLGTGAAYEQYF
>TRBV21-1|TRBJ2-1|NA
CASSKAGNEQFF
>TRBV12-5|TRBJ2-1|TRBD2
CASGRSGTPYNEQFF
>TRBV15|TRBJ2-1|TRBD1
CATSGTETFNEQFF
>TRBV20-1|TRBJ2-1|NA
CSRQRVNEQFF
>TRBV25-1|TRBJ1-1|NA
CASSEFGNTEAFF
>TRBV20-1|TRBJ2-7|TRBD2
CSIWAGGREQYF
>TRBV27|TRBJ2-7|TRBD1
CASRILTGGDEQYF
>TRBV7-9|TRBJ1-1|NA
CASSLYRGSLNTEAFF
>TRBV4-3|TRBJ2-1|TRBD2
CASSQLSGPEQFF
>TRBV6-1|TRBJ1-3|TRBD1
CASSPGQPLGNTIYF
>TRBV28|TRBJ1-6|TRBD1
CASSFGTANSPLHF
>TRBV5-1|TRBJ2-5|TRBD1
CASNRGHQETQYF
>TRBV10-3|TRBJ2-7|NA
CATSLGTGGYNF
>TRBV5-1|TRBJ2-7|NA
CASSLVIVGAGEQYF
>TRBV6-5|TRBJ2-1|TRBD2
CASSYSGGSWDEQFF
>TRBV4-3|TRBJ1-5|NA
CASSQDRKGSQPQHF
>TRBV7-6|TRBJ2-7|TRBD2
CASSPRPGTSGRALYEQYF
>TRBV7-9|TRBJ1-1|NA
CASSLSGTEAFF
>TRBV4-3|TRBJ2-5|NA
CASSLWTEETQYF
>TRBV6-1|TRBJ2-1|TRBD1
CASWVGRDRGREQFF